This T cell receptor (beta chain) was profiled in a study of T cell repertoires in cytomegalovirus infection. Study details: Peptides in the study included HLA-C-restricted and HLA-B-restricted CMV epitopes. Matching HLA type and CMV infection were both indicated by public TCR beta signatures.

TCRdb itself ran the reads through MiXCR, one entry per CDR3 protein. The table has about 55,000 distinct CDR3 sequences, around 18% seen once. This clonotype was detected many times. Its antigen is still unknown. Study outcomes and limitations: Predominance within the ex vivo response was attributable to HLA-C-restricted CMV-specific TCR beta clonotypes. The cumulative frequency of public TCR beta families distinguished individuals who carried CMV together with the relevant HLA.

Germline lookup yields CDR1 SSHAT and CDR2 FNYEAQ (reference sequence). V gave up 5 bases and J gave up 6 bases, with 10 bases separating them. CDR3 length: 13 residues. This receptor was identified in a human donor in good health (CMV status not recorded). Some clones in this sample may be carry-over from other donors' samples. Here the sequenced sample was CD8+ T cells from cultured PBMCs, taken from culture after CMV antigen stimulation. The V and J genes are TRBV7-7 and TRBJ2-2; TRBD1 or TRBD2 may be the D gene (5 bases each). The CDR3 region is CASSPGAAGELFF. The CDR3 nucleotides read TGTGCCAGCAGCCCCGGGGCCGCCGGGGAGCTGTTTTTT.